This T cell receptor beta chain is from a study of beta chain features in type 1 diabetes. CDR3 length equals 15 residues. The ends were cut back, 3 bases at V and 3 bases at J, with 12 bases in the middle. Germline V gene data show CDR1 as MDHEN and CDR2 as SYDVKM. Regarding the study as a whole: High TCR expression in some cells could lead to their over-representation in cDNA sequencing. Patients with Type 1 diabetes showed moderately but significantly shorter TCRB CDR3s in all four CD4+ subsets.

This clone has more than one count but fewer than ten. The antigen remains unidentified. Expressed TCRB transcripts were sequenced because the isolated RNA had all been reverse transcribed beforehand. Repertoires were generated with immunoSEQ multiplex PCR, while TCRdb's copy carries only in-frame clones and drops some. Of around 130,000 clones listed, roughly 17% are singletons. Sorting based on CD45RO/CCR7/CD25/CD127/CD95/CD27 separated CD4+ naive, central memory, regulatory and stem cell-like memory cells. Sorting gave populations that all exceeded 98% purity. The sequencing input was central memory CD4+ T cells from blood. The sequence was collected from a young man with type 1 diabetes. This chain connects TRBV28 to TRBJ1-5, with no clear D. Here the CDR3 reads CASSFDRENNQPQHF. The CDR3 coding sequence is TGTGCCAGCAGTTTTGATAGGGAAAACAATCAGCCCCAGCATTTT. Drawing the rest from reference TRBV28 and TRBJ1-5, the complete variable domain is DVKVTQSSRYLVKRTGEKVFLECVQDMDHENMFWYRQDPGLGLRLIYFSYDVKMKEKGDIPEGYSVSREKKERFSLILESASTNQTSMYLCASSFDRENNQPQHFGDGTRLSIL.